This is a list of T cell receptor beta chains from one sample in a study of Graves' ophthalmopathy and Graves' hyperthyroidism. TCRdb independently ran MiXCR on the multiplex PCR reads; one entry per CDR3 protein. The sample shows under 200,000 distinct CDR3 sequences, less than 45% of them seen only once. The specimen sequenced was peripheral blood. The receptors shown here come from a woman aged 40 to 55 with Graves' ophthalmopathy. The conserved cysteine and the conserved F or W are not part of the CDR3 here.

v_gene	j_gene	CDR3aa
TRBV12-3/TRBV12-4	TRBJ1-5	ASSDTNQPQH
TRBV19	TRBJ1-5	ASSITGKSSNQPQH
TRBV28	TRBJ2-7	ASSLVVKLYEQY
TRBV11-2	TRBJ1-5	ASSLLSQGSGQPQH
TRBV7-2	TRBJ2-4	ASSLDTGLAKNIQY
TRBV7-8	TRBJ2-2	ASSLELAGGPFTGELF
TRBV10-3	TRBJ2-7	AISEGTGVPEQY
TRBV6-1	TRBJ2-3	ASRPGTGAGDTQY
TRBV11-2	TRBJ2-2	ASSSVLGGELF
TRBV30	TRBJ2-2	AWSVLRAGELF
TRBV6-5	TRBJ1-1	ASTTLGFAEAF
TRBV15	TRBJ1-2	ATSESSIYGYT
TRBV6-2/TRBV6-3	TRBJ1-6	ASSDRGSPLH
TRBV6-2/TRBV6-3	TRBJ1-1	ASKASGTTGAAF
TRBV7-3	TRBJ2-5	ASSRSGLAGETQY
TRBV20-1	TRBJ2-7	SAAGQGIFYEQY
TRBV20-1	TRBJ2-5	SARTLLSGQVQETQY
TRBV5-1	TRBJ2-7	ASIPSGTSGTYEQY
TRBV5-1	TRBJ1-6	ASSSGGSNSPLH
TRBV11-2	TRBJ2-5	ASSLDRGLETQY
TRBV7-8	TRBJ2-5	ASSLGWVGGPETQY
TRBV5-1	TRBJ2-7	ASSFRASYEQY
TRBV20-1	TRBJ2-7	SARQGIHEQY
TRBV6-5	TRBJ2-5	ASSFYATGGEGETQY
TRBV20-1	TRBJ2-4	SATSGSTKNIQY
TRBV6-1	TRBJ2-7	ASSEVVGWGVSNYEQY
TRBV7-8	TRBJ2-7	ASSRTAGTSSYEQY
TRBV4-1	TRBJ1-2	ASSQVGPGVGYT
TRBV30	TRBJ1-5	AWSVLGQHNQPQH
TRBV7-2	TRBJ2-7	ASSSELAGEYEQY
TRBV12-3/TRBV12-4	TRBJ1-1	ASSLSVIAF
TRBV15	TRBJ2-7	ATSRVVEIEQY
TRBV20-1	TRBJ2-4	SARENIQY
TRBV6-2/TRBV6-3	TRBJ2-5	ASQWRGETQY
TRBV4-3	TRBJ1-5	ASSQAQNQPQH
TRBV20-1	TRBJ2-5	SAKGGKKETQY
TRBV12-3/TRBV12-4	TRBJ1-2	ASNPTVAGEKGYT
TRBV6-2/TRBV6-3	TRBJ1-2	ASSYGRLSPNYGYT
TRBV6-4	TRBJ2-6	AGGGGQGASANVLT
TRBV20-1	TRBJ1-6	SARDDGQLFSPLH
TRBV27	TRBJ1-1	ASSLKVFAEAF
TRBV6-1	TRBJ1-2	ASSPHPEDYGYT
TRBV2	TRBJ2-2	ASKDRGPTGELF
TRBV6-5	TRBJ2-7	ASSPHPGQGSEQY
TRBV5-1	TRBJ1-1	ASRAGTGDTNTEAF
TRBV6-1	TRBJ2-2	ASRTHLGGAGELF
TRBV12-3/TRBV12-4	TRBJ2-5	ASSFGQPQETQY
TRBV28	TRBJ2-7	ASSYGTSVSEQY
TRBV6-2/TRBV6-3	TRBJ2-5	ASSDHGGVSVETQY
TRBV6-2/TRBV6-3	TRBJ2-3	ASRQRGTQSSTDTQY
TRBV2	TRBJ2-2	ASRLTGWTGELF
TRBV6-5	TRBJ1-2	ASSYNRAGGYGYT
TRBV6-1	TRBJ2-5	ASSELSRGKGETQY